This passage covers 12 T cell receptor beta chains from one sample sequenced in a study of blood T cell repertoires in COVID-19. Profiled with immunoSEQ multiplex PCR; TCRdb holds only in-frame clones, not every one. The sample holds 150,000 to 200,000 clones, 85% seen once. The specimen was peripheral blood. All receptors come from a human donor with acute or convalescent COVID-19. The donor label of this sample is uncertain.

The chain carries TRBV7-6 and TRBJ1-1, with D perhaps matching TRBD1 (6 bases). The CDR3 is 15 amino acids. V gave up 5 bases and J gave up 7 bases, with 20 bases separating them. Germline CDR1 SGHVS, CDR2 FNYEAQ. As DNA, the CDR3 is TGTGCCAGCAGCACTTCGCACAGGGCGCGAAGTGAAGCTTTCTTT. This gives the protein CASSTSHRARSEAFF.

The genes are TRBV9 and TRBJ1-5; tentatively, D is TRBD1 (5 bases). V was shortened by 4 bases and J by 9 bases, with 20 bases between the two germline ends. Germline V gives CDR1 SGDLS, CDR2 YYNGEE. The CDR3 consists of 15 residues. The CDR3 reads CASSLDPQAQGPQHF. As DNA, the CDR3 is TGTGCCAGCAGCTTAGACCCACAGGCCCAGGGGCCCCAGCATTTT. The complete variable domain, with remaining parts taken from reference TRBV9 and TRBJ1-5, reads DSGVTQTPKHLITATGQRVTLRCSPRSGDLSVYWYQQSLDQGLQFLIQYYNGEERAKGNILERFSAQQFPDLHSELNLSSLELGDSALYFCASSLDPQAQGPQHFGDGTRLSIL.

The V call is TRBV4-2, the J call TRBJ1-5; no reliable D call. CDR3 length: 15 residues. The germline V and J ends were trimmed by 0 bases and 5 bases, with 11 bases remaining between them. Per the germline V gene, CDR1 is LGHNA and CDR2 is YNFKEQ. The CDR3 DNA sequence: TGTGCCAGCAGCCAAGACTCCTCTCTTCATCAGCCCCAGCATTTT. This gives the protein CASSQDSSLHQPQHF.

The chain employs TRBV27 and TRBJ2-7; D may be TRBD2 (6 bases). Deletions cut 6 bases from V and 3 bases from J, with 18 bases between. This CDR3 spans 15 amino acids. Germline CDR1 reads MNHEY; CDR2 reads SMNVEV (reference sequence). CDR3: CASSIRGTDIYEQYF. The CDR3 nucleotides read TGTGCCAGCAGCATCCGCGGGACGGACATCTACGAGCAGTACTTC.

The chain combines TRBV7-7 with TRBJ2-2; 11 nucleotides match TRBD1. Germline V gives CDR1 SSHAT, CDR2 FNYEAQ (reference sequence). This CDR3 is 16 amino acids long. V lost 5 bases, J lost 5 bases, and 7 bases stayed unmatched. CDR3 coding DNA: TGTGCCAGCAGCCCGTTCGGGACAGGGGGTACCGGGGAGCTGTTTTTT. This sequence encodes CASSPFGTGGTGELFF.

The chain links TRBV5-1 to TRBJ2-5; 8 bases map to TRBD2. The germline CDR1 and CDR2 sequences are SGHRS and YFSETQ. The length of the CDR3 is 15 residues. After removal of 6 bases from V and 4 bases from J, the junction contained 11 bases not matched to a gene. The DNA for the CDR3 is TGCGCCAGCATATACAACACGGGGGGGCGAGAGACCCAGTACTTC. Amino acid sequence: CASIYNTGGRETQYF.

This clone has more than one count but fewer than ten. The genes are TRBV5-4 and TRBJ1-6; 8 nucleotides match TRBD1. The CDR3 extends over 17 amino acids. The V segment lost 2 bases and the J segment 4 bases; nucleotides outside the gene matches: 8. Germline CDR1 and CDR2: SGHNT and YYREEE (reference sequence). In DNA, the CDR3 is TGTGCCAGCAGCTTTCTTCAGGGGGCCCAATATAATTCACCCCTCCACTTT. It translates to CASSFLQGAQYNSPLHF. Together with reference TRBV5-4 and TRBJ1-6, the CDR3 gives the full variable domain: ETGVTQSPTHLIKTRGQQVTLRCSSQSGHNTVSWYQQALGQGPQFIFQYYREEENGRGNFPPRFSGLQFPNYSSELNVNALELDDSALYLCASSFLQGAQYNSPLHFGNGTRLTVT.

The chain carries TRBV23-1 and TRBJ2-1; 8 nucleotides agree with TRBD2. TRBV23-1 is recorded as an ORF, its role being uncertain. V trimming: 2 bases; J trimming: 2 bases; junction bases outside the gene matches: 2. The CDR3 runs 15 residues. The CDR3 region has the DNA TGCGCCAGCAGTCAAGAGCGGGGGCCCTACAATGAGCAGTTCTTC. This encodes CASSQERGPYNEQFF.

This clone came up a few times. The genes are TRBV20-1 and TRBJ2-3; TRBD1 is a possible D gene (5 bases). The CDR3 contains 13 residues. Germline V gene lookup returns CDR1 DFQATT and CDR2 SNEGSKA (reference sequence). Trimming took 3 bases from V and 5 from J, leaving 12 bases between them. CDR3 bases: TGCAGTGCTAGTTTGGGGCCGGGAGATACGCAGTATTTT. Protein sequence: CSASLGPGDTQYF.

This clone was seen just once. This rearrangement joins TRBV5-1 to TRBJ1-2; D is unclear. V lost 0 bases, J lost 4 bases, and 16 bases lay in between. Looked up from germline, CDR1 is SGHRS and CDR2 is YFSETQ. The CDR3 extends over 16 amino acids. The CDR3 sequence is CASSLGRHHNPYGYTF. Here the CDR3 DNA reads TGCGCCAGCAGCTTGGGAAGACACCATAACCCCTATGGCTACACCTTC.

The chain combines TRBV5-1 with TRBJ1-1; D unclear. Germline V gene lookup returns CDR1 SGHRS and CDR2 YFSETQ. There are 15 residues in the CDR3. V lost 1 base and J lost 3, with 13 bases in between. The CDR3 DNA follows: TGCGCCAGCAGCTTGATTGCAGTACGGGACACTGAAGCTTTCTTT. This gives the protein CASSLIAVRDTEAFF.

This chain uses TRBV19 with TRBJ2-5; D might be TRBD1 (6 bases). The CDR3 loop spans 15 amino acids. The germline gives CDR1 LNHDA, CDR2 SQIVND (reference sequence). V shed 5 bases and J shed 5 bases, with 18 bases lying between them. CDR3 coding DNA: TGTGCCAGTAGTCTCGGGCAGGGGATTAGGGAGACCCAGTACTTC. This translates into CASSLGQGIRETQYF.